A single sample gave rise to the 3 T cell receptor beta chains below, sequenced in a study of post-analysis software for immune sequencing data. Study-wide findings and caveats: Relative to controls, patients had about 5 TRBV segments at higher frequency, with TRBV5-6, TRBV5-1 and TRBV20-1 among these.

Incorporated into the TCR beta cDNA libraries were unique molecular identifiers, which served to reduce PCR and sequencing biases. Via MiXCR, TCRdb re-called the PCR reads, giving one row per CDR3 protein. The sample lists 600,000 to 700,000 distinct CDR3 sequences; around 60% were seen once. The antigens for these receptors are not known. Material for sequencing was blood. The source is a girl aged 2-10 years with multiple sclerosis.

This clonotype was seen only once. V and J are TRBV18 and TRBJ2-1; 10 bases match TRBD1. Trimming cost V 2 bases and J 8 bases; bases outside gene matches: 12. The CDR3 spans 17 residues. The V gene's germline CDR1 is KGHSH and CDR2 LQKENI. The CDR3 loop reads CASSPAVLGQGLDEQFF. As DNA, the CDR3 is TGTGCCAGCTCACCAGCAGTGCTGGGACAGGGGTTGGATGAGCAGTTCTTC.

The chain uses TRBV7-2 and TRBJ1-1; TRBD1 is a possible D gene (6 bases). CDR1 SGHTA and CDR2 FQGNSA come from the germline V gene. Trimming stripped 3 bases from V and 6 bases from J, with 11 bases between. The CDR3 totals 13 residues. The CDR3 DNA follows: TGTGCCAGCAGCTTTACAGGGCTGCCTGAAGCTTTCTTT. It translates to CASSFTGLPEAFF.

The chain recombines TRBV6-5 with TRBJ2-7; 10 bases are shared with TRBD1. The CDR3 is 14 amino acids. After removal of 6 bases from V and 3 bases from J, the junction contained 5 bases not matched to a gene. CDR1 is MNHEY and CDR2 is SVGAGI in the germline V gene. CDR3 in DNA: TGTGCCAGCAGCACCGGACAGGGGGACTACGAGCAGTACTTC. It is translated as CASSTGQGDYEQYF.